Below, 27 T cell receptor beta chains from the same sample are listed, as sequenced in a study of OX40 agonist ivuxolimab in advanced cancers. TCRdb keeps only in-frame clones here, not all; method: immunoSEQ multiplex PCR. The repertoire has 49,000 or so clones, 80% to 90% of them found once; the top ten carry approximately 10%. Specimen: CD4+ or CD8+ T cells sorted from blood, collected in a trial of the OX40 agonist ivuxolimab. The receptors come from an adult with an advanced solid tumor such as melanoma, head and neck, liver or kidney cancer.

The chain recombines TRBV29-1 with TRBJ2-7, with 8 bases matching TRBD1. With 6 bases clipped from V and 6 bases from J, the junction kept 4 bases outside the gene matches. This CDR3 contains 11 residues. Germline CDR1 reads SQVTM; CDR2 reads ANQGSEA. CDR3 DNA sequence: TGCAGCGTGCACAGGGGGAGCGAGCAGTACTTC. This codes for CSVHRGSEQYF.

This rearrangement joins TRBV4-2 to TRBJ1-1; unclear D gene. The CDR3 has 12 residues. V was cut by 6 bases and J by 4 bases, with 9 bases left in between. CDR1 and CDR2 (germline): LGHNA, YNFKEQ. The CDR3 region has the DNA TGTGCCAGCAGGGCTTCGAGCACTGAAGCTTTCTTT. Translation: CASRASSTEAFF.

The chain uses TRBV28 and TRBJ1-5; D unresolved. The CDR3 spans 14 residues. Germline V gene lookup returns CDR1 MDHEN and CDR2 SYDVKM. V lost 3 bases and J 6 bases, leaving 12 bases between the germline ends. CDR3 in amino acids: CASSFYHSSQPQHF. DNA of the CDR3: TGTGCCAGCAGTTTCTATCACAGCTCTCAGCCCCAGCATTTT.

CDR3 sequence reads: CASSLIYLAGEEQFF. The CDR3, as DNA: TGCGCCAGCAGCTTGATTTATTTAGCGGGAGAGGAGCAGTTCTTC. The genes are TRBV5-1 and TRBJ2-1; 9 nucleotides line up with TRBD2. V lost 1 base, J lost 10 bases, and 9 bases stayed unmatched. CDR1 SGHRS and CDR2 YFSETQ come from the germline V gene. This CDR3 contains 15 residues.

The chain links TRBV13 to TRBJ1-2; D remains unclear. Trimming removed 1 base from V and 8 bases from J, with 14 bases in between. This CDR3 is 14 amino acids long. Germline CDR1 PRHDT, CDR2 FYEKMQ (reference sequence). CDR3 in DNA: TGTGCCAGCAGCTTAGTTACCAGTTCGGAGGGCTACACCTTC. It specifies CASSLVTSSEGYTF.

V gene TRBV2 combines with J gene TRBJ1-2; unclear D gene. Germline CDR1 reads SNHLY; CDR2 reads FYNNEI. Trimming shortened V by 0 bases and J by 3 bases, and 20 bases separated the two germline ends. The CDR3 runs to 18 residues. This chain's CDR3 is CASSEALGGRSLDYGYTF. For the CDR3, the DNA is TGTGCCAGCAGTGAAGCCCTCGGAGGTCGCAGTCTAGACTATGGCTACACCTTC.

The J gene is TRBJ2-7, the V gene TRBV18, with 9 bases identical to TRBD1. Looked up from germline, CDR1 is KGHSH and CDR2 is LQKENI. The V gene end was trimmed by 0 bases and the J gene end by 7 bases; junction bases not matched to a gene: 4. This CDR3 has 14 amino acids. In DNA, the CDR3 is TGTGCCAGCTCACCACCACAGGGGGCTCATGAGCAGTACTTC. Amino acid sequence: CASSPPQGAHEQYF.

The genes are TRBV27 and TRBJ1-1; unclear D gene. CDR1 is MNHEY, CDR2 SMNVEV, per germline (reference sequence). The length of the CDR3 is 13 residues. V was shortened by 4 bases and J by 1 base, with 7 bases between the two germline ends. DNA of the CDR3: TGTGCCAGCAGTTATTGGGAGAACACTGAAGCTTTCTTT. Its translation: CASSYWENTEAFF.

The chain joins TRBV11-2 to TRBJ2-1; 8 bases agree with TRBD2. This CDR3 is built from 18 residues. Trimming at V came to 3 bases and at J to 4 bases, leaving 14 bases not matched to a gene. Germline-derived CDR1 and CDR2 are SGHAT and FQNNGV. CDR3 DNA: TGTGCCAGCAGCTTGGGGTCAGAAGCGGGGGCCCCATACAATGAGCAGTTCTTC. Translation: CASSLGSEAGAPYNEQFF.

This clone was recorded only once. V and J are TRBV7-3 and TRBJ2-1; 16 bases agree with TRBD2. The CDR3 has 20 amino acids. Looked up from germline, CDR1 is SGHTA and CDR2 is FQGTGA. The trim removed 6 bases at V and 5 bases at J, leaving 16 bases unmatched. As DNA, the CDR3 is TGTGCCAGCAGTCTGGGACCCGGGACTAGCGGGGGGGTCGCCCACAATGAGCAGTTCTTC. Translation: CASSLGPGTSGGVAHNEQFF.

This clone was seen a single time. The chain uses TRBV5-1 and TRBJ1-1; D remains unclear. The V end lost 1 base, the J end lost 4 bases, and 8 bases lay between the germline ends. Germline CDR1 and CDR2: SGHRS and YFSETQ. The CDR3 has 13 amino acids. CDR3 loop: CASSLSESTEAFF. The CDR3 DNA follows: TGCGCCAGCAGCTTGAGCGAGAGCACTGAAGCTTTCTTT.

This chain links TRBV25-1 with TRBJ2-7; D possibly corresponds to TRBD1 (6 bases). The germline CDR1 and CDR2 sequences are MGHDK and SYGVNS. The CDR3 sequence is 13 residues long. Deletions cut 3 bases from V and 6 bases from J, with 12 bases between. Here the CDR3 DNA reads TGTGCCAGCAGTGATCCTATACAGGGCGAGCAGTACTTC. This codes for CASSDPIQGEQYF.

The V gene is TRBV6-4, the J gene TRBJ1-6, with 9 bases lining up with TRBD1. Looked up from germline, CDR1 is MRHNA and CDR2 is SNTAGT. The CDR3 runs 14 residues. J lost 8 bases, V lost 7 bases, and 6 bases had no gene match. CDR3 nucleotide sequence: TGTGCCAGCATTGGGACAGGGAGGGATTCACCCCTCCACTTT. Its protein is CASIGTGRDSPLHF.

V is TRBV7-8 and J is TRBJ1-1, with a weak D call TRBD1 (5 bases). The germline gives CDR1 SGHVS, CDR2 FQNEAQ. Trimming cost V 1 base and J 0 bases, with 9 bases left between them. This CDR3 is 15 amino acids long. The DNA of the CDR3 is TGTGCCAGCAGCTTAGGCGGGGGATTGAACACTGAAGCTTTCTTT. It codes for CASSLGGGLNTEAFF.

The chain is built from TRBV7-3 and TRBJ2-3; possible D gene TRBD1, 6 bases. Germline V CDR1 and CDR2: SGHTA, FQGTGA. The CDR3 sequence is 14 residues long. V was cut by 4 bases and J by 1 base, with 9 bases left in between. DNA for the CDR3: TGTGCCAGCAGCTCTAACAGGGGCACAGATACGCAGTATTTT. This codes for CASSSNRGTDTQYF.

The chain is built from TRBV7-7 and TRBJ2-2; 8 bases fit TRBD2. Germline CDR1 is SSHAT and CDR2 is FNYEAQ (reference sequence). The CDR3 loop spans 17 amino acids. V was clipped by 1 base and J by 4 bases; unmatched bases: 8. CDR3 DNA sequence: TGTGCCAGCAGCTTAGGCGAGCGGGGGAGCATCACCGGGGAGCTGTTTTTT. This sequence encodes CASSLGERGSITGELFF.

The genes are TRBV19 and TRBJ1-2; D remains unclear. The CDR3 runs to 14 residues. The germline V and J ends were trimmed by 11 bases and 4 bases, with 20 bases remaining between them. The germline gives CDR1 LNHDA, CDR2 SQIVND (reference sequence). The CDR3 here is CASTAESVFYGYTF. The CDR3, as DNA: TGTGCCTCCACCGCCGAGTCGGTGTTCTATGGCTACACCTTC.

J is TRBJ1-6 and V is TRBV7-9; TRBD1 is a possible D gene (6 bases). Germline V gene data show CDR1 as SEHNR and CDR2 as FQNEAQ (reference sequence). Trimming removed 5 bases at V and 9 bases at J, with 17 bases between. This CDR3 contains 15 residues. The DNA of the CDR3 is TGTGCCAGCAGCATAGGAGGGGGAGCGGGTTCACCCCTCCACTTT. This translates into CASSIGGGAGSPLHF. Supplemented by reference TRBV7-9 and TRBJ1-6, the full variable domain reads DTGVSQNPRHKITKRGQNVTFRCDPISEHNRLYWYRQTLGQGPEFLTYFQNEAQLEKSRLLSDRFSAERPKGSFSTLEIQRTEQGDSAMYLCASSIGGGAGSPLHFGNGTRLTVT.

CDR3 sequence reads: CASSPSSVFYEQYF. The CDR3 DNA sequence: TGCGCCAGCAGCCCAAGCTCGGTTTTCTACGAGCAGTACTTC. This chain joins TRBV5-1 and TRBJ2-7; no clear D gene. The CDR3 has 14 amino acids. The V and J ends lost 4 bases and 3 bases respectively, with 14 bases between them. Germline V gene data show CDR1 as SGHRS and CDR2 as YFSETQ.

This clone came up a few times. V and J are TRBV6-5 and TRBJ2-7; 11 nucleotides agree with TRBD1. The V and J ends lost 6 bases and 2 bases, in that order; junction bases with no gene match: 3. Germline assignment: CDR1 MNHEY and CDR2 SVGAGI. This CDR3 is 14 amino acids long. CDR3 sequence reads: CASRGGQGAYEQYF. The CDR3 DNA reads as TGTGCCAGCAGGGGGGGACAGGGGGCCTACGAGCAGTACTTC.

The rearrangement uses TRBV29-1 and TRBJ1-4, with TRBD1 as a possible D gene (5 bases). The CDR3 sequence is 16 residues long. Per the germline V gene, CDR1 is SQVTM and CDR2 is ANQGSEA. V was trimmed by 2 bases and J by 3 bases, leaving 16 bases between them. This chain's CDR3 is CSVEPWGERSNEKLFF. CDR3 nucleotide sequence: TGCAGCGTTGAACCTTGGGGGGAGCGATCTAATGAAAAACTGTTTTTT.

V usage is TRBV19 and J usage is TRBJ2-3, with D possibly TRBD2 on 5 matching bases. CDR3 length: 16 residues. V was shortened by 1 base and J by 0 bases, with 11 bases between the two germline ends. CDR1 is LNHDA, CDR2 SQIVND, per germline (reference sequence). The CDR3: CASSIVSDWSTDTQYF. The DNA of the CDR3 is TGTGCCAGTAGTATAGTTAGCGATTGGAGCACAGATACGCAGTATTTT.

This chain joins TRBV7-8 and TRBJ2-3; D unclear. The germline V gene has CDR1 SGHVS and CDR2 FQNEAQ. This CDR3 comprises 12 residues. Trimming took 5 bases from V and 0 from J, leaving 3 bases between them. DNA of the CDR3: TGTGCCAGCAGCCTTAGCACAGATACGCAGTATTTT. It codes for CASSLSTDTQYF. The full variable domain, rest sourced from reference TRBV7-8 and TRBJ2-3, is GAGVSQSPRYKVAKRGQDVALRCDPISGHVSLFWYQQALGQGPEFLTYFQNEAQLDKSGLPSDRFFAERPEGSVSTLKIQRTQQEDSAVYLCASSLSTDTQYFGPGTRLTVL.

The genes are TRBV5-5 and TRBJ1-1, with D possibly being TRBD1 (5 bases). Trimming stripped 3 bases from V and 0 bases from J, with 15 bases between. CDR1 and CDR2 from the germline V gene are SGHKS and YYEKEE (reference sequence). This CDR3 has 16 residues. As DNA, the CDR3 is TGTGCCAGCAGCTGGCAGGGAGCTCGCGTGAACACTGAAGCTTTCTTT. This gives the protein CASSWQGARVNTEAFF.

CDR3 protein: CASSYREGPDRGQFF. The CDR3 DNA follows: TGTGCCAGCAGCTATCGGGAGGGCCCCGACCGGGGGCAGTTCTTC. This chain connects TRBV11-3 to TRBJ2-1, with 8 nucleotides matching TRBD2. CDR3 length: 15 amino acids. Trimming removed 4 bases from V and 12 bases from J; junction bases left unmatched: 14. Germline values: CDR1 SGHNT, CDR2 YENEEA.

The chain is built from TRBV5-1 and TRBJ1-1; unclear D gene. Between the trimmed V and J ends, which lost 0 bases and 5 bases, there was a span of 11 bases. Germline V gives CDR1 SGHRS, CDR2 YFSETQ. This CDR3 is built from 14 residues. CDR3 in DNA: TGCGCCAGCAGCTTGGCCTTAATGACGACTGAAGCTTTCTTT. Translating it yields CASSLALMTTEAFF. Full variable domain (missing parts from reference TRBV5-1 and TRBJ1-1): KAGVTQTPRYLIKTRGQQVTLSCSPISGHRSVSWYQQTPGQGLQFLFEYFSETQRNKGNFPGRFSGRQFSNSRSEMNVSTLELGDSALYLCASSLALMTTEAFFGQGTRLTVV.

V is TRBV4-3 and J is TRBJ1-1; D may be TRBD1 (5 bases). The CDR3 sequence is 14 residues long. Trimming left V 6 bases short and J 11 bases short, with 22 bases between. Germline V gene lookup returns CDR1 LGHNA and CDR2 YSLEER. Here the CDR3 reads CASRPGVLTLGAFF. CDR3 bases: TGCGCCAGCAGACCGGGGGTCCTTACCCTAGGCGCTTTCTTT.